Below, 7 T cell receptor beta chains from the same sample are listed, as sequenced in a study of shared T cell receptors in the human thymus. The table came from immunoSEQ multiplex PCR; TCRdb's copy has only in-frame clones and leaves some out. The profile shows more than 550,000 clones, roughly 85% of them singletons. These data also formed part of another study, on human thymus T cells.

The sequenced material came from thymocytes. Source of these receptors: a girl under three years old with a congenital heart defect.

V usage is TRBV7-9 and J usage is TRBJ2-1; D possibly corresponds to TRBD2 (6 bases). Germline assignment: CDR1 SEHNR and CDR2 FQNEAQ (reference sequence). V was pared by 3 bases and J by 9 bases, with 12 bases between. The CDR3 contains 13 residues. CDR3 sequence (DNA): TGTGCCAGCAGCTTCTGGGCGGGGAGTGAGCAGTTCTTC. Translating it yields CASSFWAGSEQFF.

The J gene is TRBJ1-2, the V gene TRBV6-6; TRBD1 might be the D (5 bases). The CDR3 is 15 residues long. V lost 2 bases and J 4 bases, leaving 14 bases between the germline ends. The V gene's germline CDR1 is MNHNY and CDR2 SVGAGI (reference sequence). The CDR3: CASSYHPRAVYGYTF. Written as DNA, the CDR3 is TGTGCCAGCAGTTACCACCCCAGGGCTGTCTATGGCTACACCTTC.

The chain employs TRBV6-1 and TRBJ2-7, with unresolved D. The CDR3 is 19 amino acids. The germline V and J ends were trimmed by 1 base and 2 bases, with 24 bases remaining between them. Germline values: CDR1 MNHNS, CDR2 SASEGT. The chain's CDR3 is CASSEVLMQSGVKAYEQYF. In DNA, the CDR3 is TGTGCCAGCAGTGAAGTTCTTATGCAGTCGGGTGTAAAAGCCTACGAGCAGTACTTC.

The chain recombines TRBV30 with TRBJ1-5; 10 nucleotides align to TRBD1. The CDR3 is 15 amino acids. In germline, CDR1 is GTSNPN, CDR2 SVGIG (reference sequence). V was pared by 2 bases and J by 10 bases, with 11 bases of the junction left unmatched. The CDR3 bases are TGTGCCTGGAGTCGGACAGGGGGTCTCGGAAATCCCCAGCATTTT. Its protein product is CAWSRTGGLGNPQHF.

The chain couples TRBV6-5 to TRBJ2-7; D is perhaps TRBD1 (5 bases). Deletions cut 2 bases from V and 5 bases from J, with 13 bases between. Per germline, CDR1 MNHEY and CDR2 SVGAGI. CDR3 size: 14 residues. CDR3 amino acids: CASSYRFRGNEQYF. As DNA, the CDR3 is TGTGCCAGCAGTTACCGTTTTAGGGGCAACGAGCAGTACTTC.

The V call is TRBV5-4, the J call TRBJ1-3; TRBD1 aligns across 7 bases. The CDR3 runs to 15 residues. Germline CDR1 SGHNT, CDR2 YYREEE (reference sequence). V was pared by 0 bases and J by 7 bases, with 7 bases of the junction left unmatched. For the CDR3, the DNA is TGTGCCAGCAGCTTGGGACAGGGAGTTAGCAACACCATATATTTT. Translation: CASSLGQGVSNTIYF.

The chain uses TRBV5-4 and TRBJ2-7, with TRBD1 as a possible D gene (5 bases). CDR3 length: 14 amino acids. Per the germline V gene, CDR1 is SGHNT and CDR2 is YYREEE (reference sequence). The ends were cut back, 3 bases at V and 6 bases at J, with 16 bases in the middle. The CDR3 reads CASSSHRFSGEQYF. DNA of the CDR3: TGTGCCAGCAGCTCGCACAGGTTTTCCGGCGAGCAGTACTTC.